This is a list of T cell receptor beta chains from one sample in a study of T cell changes during pregnancy in multiple sclerosis. Method: immunoSEQ multiplex PCR; TCRdb's copy keeps in-frame clones and lacks some. The table has about 44,000 clones, 85% to 95% seen once; the top ten hold over 0.5%. The sample was CD4+ T cells from peripheral blood mononuclear cells, taken in the third trimester of pregnancy. These receptor sequences come from a female donor with multiple sclerosis, enrolled in a pregnancy study. Each CDR3 is given with its conserved first and last residue. The D gene is left open where the match is weak. Clone size appears in some rows only: once, few, many, or a class for an expanded clone.

J,V,D,length,size,DNA,CDR3
TRBJ1-4,TRBV7-9,-,14,once,TGTGCCAGCAGCCCCGGTATGAGGCCAGAAAAACTGTTTTTT,CASSPGMRPEKLFF
TRBJ2-7,TRBV7-2,-,14,-,TGTGCCAGCAGCTCCGGGGGACTGCCCTACGAGCAGTACTTC,CASSSGGLPYEQYF
TRBJ2-2,TRBV7-2,-,17,-,TGTGCCAGCAGCCCCCGGGAGATTCGGCCGAACACCGGGGAGCTGTTTTTT,CASSPREIRPNTGELFF
TRBJ1-5,TRBV11-2,-,13,-,TGTGCCAGCAGCTCGACAATGGTGGAGCCCCAGCATTTT,CASSSTMVEPQHF
TRBJ2-7,TRBV30,TRBD1,13,-,TGTGCCGGAGAAAGACAGGGTAGCTACGAGCAGTACTTC,CAGERQGSYEQYF
TRBJ2-1,TRBV19,TRBD2,15,-,TGTGCCAGTAGTCAAACTAGCGGGAGGAGGAATGAGCAGTTCTTC,CASSQTSGRRNEQFF
TRBJ2-7,TRBV6-6,TRBD2,14,-,TGTGCCAGCACCAAGGCCAGCGGGACCTACGAGCAGTACTTC,CASTKASGTYEQYF
TRBJ2-3,TRBV19,TRBD2,14,-,TGTGCCAGTAGTATTAGCGGGAGGGGTGATACGCAGTATTTT,CASSISGRGDTQYF
TRBJ1-3,TRBV7-9,-,14,-,TGTGCCAGCAGCTTGGACATGGCTGGAAACACCATATATTTT,CASSLDMAGNTIYF
TRBJ2-7,TRBV5-1,-,14,-,TGCGCCAGCAGCTTAGTAGGGGTTGGCTACGAGCAGTACTTC,CASSLVGVGYEQYF
TRBJ2-1,TRBV2,TRBD2,15,-,TGTGCCAGCACCAAAAGCGGGAGGACCTTCAATGAGCAGTTCTTC,CASTKSGRTFNEQFF
TRBJ2-1,TRBV2,TRBD2,16,-,TGTGCCAGCAGTGAAGTTCGGCTAGCGGTGTACAATGAGCAGTTCTTC,CASSEVRLAVYNEQFF
TRBJ1-3,TRBV5-4,-,14,-,TGTGCCAGCAGCGTTGAGAGGTCTGGAAACACCATATATTTT,CASSVERSGNTIYF
TRBJ2-3,TRBV11-3,TRBD2,13,few,TGTGCCAGCAGCTCTAGCGGGGGCAATACGCAGTATTTT,CASSSSGGNTQYF
TRBJ1-1,TRBV30,-,14,few,TGTGCCTGGAGTTCCCGCGGGGGAAACACTGAAGCTTTCTTT,CAWSSRGGNTEAFF
TRBJ2-7,TRBV6-5,-,12,-,TGTGCCAGCGGAGCGGGCTCCTACGAGCAGTACTTC,CASGAGSYEQYF
TRBJ1-6,TRBV19,-,16,-,TGTGCCAGTAGTATGGGTTGGGAGGGGCTGCGATCACCCCTCCACTTT,CASSMGWEGLRSPLHF
TRBJ2-2,TRBV30,TRBD2,11,-,TGTGCCTGGGAGAGAAGCGGGGAGTTGTTTTTT,CAWERSGELFF
TRBJ2-7,TRBV2,TRBD1,13,once,TGTGCCAGCAGTGGGTACAGGGGTAACGAGCAGTACTTC,CASSGYRGNEQYF
TRBJ1-1,TRBV28,-,14,-,TGTGCCAGCAGCAATGATTGGCGGAGCACTGAAGCTTTCTTT,CASSNDWRSTEAFF
TRBJ2-1,TRBV5-1,-,14,-,TGCGCCAGCAGTACAGTCTCCATAGCGCGGGGGCAGTTCTTC,CASSTVSIARGQFF
TRBJ1-2,TRBV11-1,-,13,-,TGTGCCAGCAGCCTGGGGCCAGGGGATGGCTACACCTTC,CASSLGPGDGYTF
TRBJ2-1,TRBV4-3,TRBD2,17,-,TGCGCCAGCAGCCAAGACTGGGGGGGAGGACGCTACAATGAGCAGTTCTTC,CASSQDWGGGRYNEQFF
TRBJ2-7,TRBV18,TRBD1,13,-,TGTGCCAGCTCCCGAGACAGGGGCTACGAGCAGTACTTC,CASSRDRGYEQYF
TRBJ2-1,TRBV5-1,TRBD2,16,-,TGCGCCAGCAGCTTTACTAGCGGGAGAAGTAGTAATGAGCAGTTCTTC,CASSFTSGRSSNEQFF
TRBJ1-2,TRBV7-2,TRBD1,15,-,TGTGCCAGCAGCCCCGGGACAGGGGGATGGTATGGCTACACCTTC,CASSPGTGGWYGYTF
TRBJ2-1,TRBV7-9,TRBD2,15,-,TGTGCCAGCGTCGGACTAGCGGGATTGAACAATGAGCAGTTCTTC,CASVGLAGLNNEQFF
TRBJ1-1,TRBV9,-,15,-,TGTGCCAGCAGCGTAGCTACGGGGATGAACACTGAAGCTTTCTTT,CASSVATGMNTEAFF
TRBJ2-2,TRBV7-6,TRBD2,15,-,TGTGCCAGCAGAACTAGCGGGAGGGGTACCGGGGAGCTGTTTTTT,CASRTSGRGTGELFF
TRBJ2-2,TRBV11-2,TRBD2,16,-,TGTGCCAGCAGCATCTCTAGCGGGCCGAACACCGGGGAGCTGTTTTTT,CASSISSGPNTGELFF
TRBJ2-5,TRBV11-2,TRBD2,16,-,TGTGCCAGCAGCTTAGAGTCGGCCCTAGCGGCAGAGACCCAGTACTTC,CASSLESALAAETQYF
TRBJ2-1,TRBV29-1,-,12,few,TGCAGCGTTTCTGGGGGGGCGGATGAGCAGTTCTTC,CSVSGGADEQFF
TRBJ1-2,TRBV29-1,-,15,few,TGCAGCGTTGAAGATCGCCCCTCAGGGGTTGATGGCTACACCTTC,CSVEDRPSGVDGYTF
TRBJ1-4,TRBV7-2,TRBD1,15,-,TGTGCCAGCAGCCCGTCAGGGGGCGTTGGGGAAAAACTGTTTTTT,CASSPSGGVGEKLFF
TRBJ1-2,TRBV7-2,-,15,few,TGTGCCAGCAGCTTGGGGGGGACCCAGAACTATGGCTACACCTTC,CASSLGGTQNYGYTF
TRBJ1-1,TRBV5-4,TRBD1,15,-,TGTGCCAGCAACCCTCAAGGGACAGGGAACACTGAAGCTTTCTTT,CASNPQGTGNTEAFF
TRBJ2-2,TRBV7-2,TRBD2,14,-,TGTGCCAGCAGCTTATTGCTAGCGGCCTCTGAGCTGTTTTTT,CASSLLLAASELFF
TRBJ2-7,TRBV9,TRBD1,14,-,TGTGCCAGCAGCGGCCACGGGACAGCCTACGAGCAGTACTTC,CASSGHGTAYEQYF
TRBJ1-5,TRBV4-1,TRBD1,15,-,TGCGCCAGCAGCCTGAGGACAGGGGGGGGACAGCCCCAGCATTTT,CASSLRTGGGQPQHF
TRBJ2-7,TRBV14,TRBD2,15,-,TGTGCCAGCAGCCAAGCGGGGGGGCTAGGACACCTGCAGTACTTC,CASSQAGGLGHLQYF
TRBJ2-1,TRBV11-3,TRBD2,15,-,TGTGCCAGCAGCGACACACTAGCGGGAGTCAATGAGCAGTTCTTC,CASSDTLAGVNEQFF
TRBJ1-2,TRBV6-1,TRBD1,16,-,TGTGCCAGCAGTGAAGTTGTGGACAGGGGAGGGTATGGCTACACCTTC,CASSEVVDRGGYGYTF
TRBJ2-1,TRBV5-1,TRBD2,15,-,TGCGCCAGCAGCTTGGACGGGAGGTTTAACAATGAGCAGTTCTTC,CASSLDGRFNNEQFF
TRBJ1-4,TRBV7-9,TRBD1,13,-,TGTGCCAGCAGCTCGGACAGGGGGGAAAAACTGTTTTTT,CASSSDRGEKLFF
TRBJ1-5,TRBV6-1,TRBD1,16,-,TGTGCCAGCAGTGATCGCAGGGGGTCGAGCAATCAGCCCCAGCATTTT,CASSDRRGSSNQPQHF